Included here is one T cell receptor beta chain sequence, with context. Its cognate antigen has yet to be identified. Base qualities are not at hand, and no much larger clone is one base apart. The donors were healthy, HIV-negative adults who had no recently reported acute infections or vaccinations. Every donor was a Caucasian adult living in Nashville, Tennessee, USA. CD4+ T cells were enriched through magnetic negative selection, after which naive cells were positively selected on CD45RA and the remaining negative fraction served as the memory subset. Blood was collected by leukapheresis, and PBMCs were isolated by Ficoll-Histopaque density gradient centrifugation and then cryopreserved in liquid nitrogen vapor phase. Analytical flow cytometry was used to check the purity and quantity of each magnetically sorted T cell population. From each sorted fraction, genomic DNA was isolated and quantified by UV absorbance on a Nanodrop 2000c.

Using the deep immunoSEQ assay, multiplex PCR amplified TCR CDR3 regions from genomic DNA. For each cell subset, the extracted genomic DNA was distributed evenly across all wells of several immunoSEQ 96-well plates, and each plate served as one replicate. Each replicate PCR for sorted subsets received about 210 ng genomic DNA, equal to around 32,000 T cell genomes. Purified libraries were quantified with a Qubit 3.0 fluorometer, sized on a Bioanalyzer 2100, and re-quantified with the KAPA Library Quantification kit. Every immunoSEQ 96-well plate was sequenced on a separate single-read 150-cycle Illumina NextSeq 550 flow cell. On the study's bioinformatics: Because the immunoSEQ output held only junctional sequences and lacked quality scores, the filtering could not match the filtering applied to full-length reads. Sequences were annotated with PyIR, a Python wrapper for IgBLAST v1.9, and V/J genes and CDR3 were assigned using IMGT germline references. Reads were filtered out if the reads had weak V/J assignments (E-value above 1e-6), no CDR3, stop codons, out-of-frame junctions, or ambiguous translated residues. V3J clonotypes were defined as sequences sharing an identical inferred V gene, J gene, and CDR3 amino acid sequence. To compute the percentage overlap between repertoires, the number of shared unique clonotypes was divided by the size of the smaller repertoire. Repertoire richness was assessed with RTK rarefaction, the Chao1 estimator, and Recon v2.1 estimates of unobserved clonotypes. OLGA was used to compute generation probabilities for all TCRbeta clonotypes that the gDNA method yielded from a handful of donors. The source is immuneACCESS, and TCRdb retained only in-frame sequences with V and J called. Part of the clones is not carried over; for the studies checked, unresolved V genes explain less than half of this, and the remainder is unexplained. That table is the source of V, J and clone size, and D and trimming were worked out from the DNA. This sample comprises under 2,500,000 clones, almost 96% of them detected only once. The ten largest clones add up to 0.1% to 0.15% of the sample.

These data come from a study of shared clonotypes between healthy human individuals (dated by TCRdb to 2018 to 2021). With respect to the entire study: A few men and a couple of women, aged 18 to 49 years, made up the cohort. Per donor, three plates each were used for CD4 naive and CD4 memory, two for CD8 naive, and one for CD8 memory. To estimate repertoire size and how much clonotype sharing occurs between individuals, the study deeply sequenced the blood TCR repertoires of 5 or 6 healthy adults. Libraries were prepared and TCR repertoires were sequenced by different laboratories using diverse techniques, in order to increase sequencing depth and limit assay-specific biases. Between about 0.8 and 9.5 billion PBMCs per donor were obtained by leukapheresis.

General findings and caveats noted by the study authors: Pairwise subsampling indicated that sequencing depth was expected to affect the degree of clonotype sharing among donors. Larger estimated clonotype richness was generally found for naive subsets than for memory subsets. Only blood was sampled, and tissue TCR repertoires likely differ from those in blood. Even with the large sequencing depth, rarefaction of the sorted-subset datasets indicated that sequencing was incomplete. Clonotypes shared by all four sorted-subset donors showed higher generation probabilities than non-shared clonotypes. Because the study included a small number of donors, the genetic and exposure-history diversity represented was limited. When four donors were compared, the shared fraction of clonotypes was roughly 5% for naive CD4, approximately 3.3% for naive CD8, more than 2% for memory CD4, and 0.35% to 0.5% for memory CD8.

From cysteine to phenylalanine, the CDR3 is 18 amino acids long. Of the read, only the CDR3 DNA is kept; its 54 bases are in frame from base 1. V loses 4 bases, J loses 8 bases, and the germline ends lie 30 bases apart. The sequenced sample consisted of naive CD4+ T cells sorted from blood. What the cell subset or site label conveys for this sample: CD45RA+ positively selected. The sequence is built from TRBV5-3 and TRBJ1-2; the D region possibly corresponds to TRBD1 (5 bases align). Being an ORF, TRBV5-3 has a function that is uncertain. This sequence was found in a man between 18 and 29 years old in good health. In nucleotides, the sequence is TGTGCCAGAAGCGCCACCCAGGGAAGGGGCTACTGCCTGTGGGGCTACACCTTC. This encodes CARSATQGRGYCLWGYTF.